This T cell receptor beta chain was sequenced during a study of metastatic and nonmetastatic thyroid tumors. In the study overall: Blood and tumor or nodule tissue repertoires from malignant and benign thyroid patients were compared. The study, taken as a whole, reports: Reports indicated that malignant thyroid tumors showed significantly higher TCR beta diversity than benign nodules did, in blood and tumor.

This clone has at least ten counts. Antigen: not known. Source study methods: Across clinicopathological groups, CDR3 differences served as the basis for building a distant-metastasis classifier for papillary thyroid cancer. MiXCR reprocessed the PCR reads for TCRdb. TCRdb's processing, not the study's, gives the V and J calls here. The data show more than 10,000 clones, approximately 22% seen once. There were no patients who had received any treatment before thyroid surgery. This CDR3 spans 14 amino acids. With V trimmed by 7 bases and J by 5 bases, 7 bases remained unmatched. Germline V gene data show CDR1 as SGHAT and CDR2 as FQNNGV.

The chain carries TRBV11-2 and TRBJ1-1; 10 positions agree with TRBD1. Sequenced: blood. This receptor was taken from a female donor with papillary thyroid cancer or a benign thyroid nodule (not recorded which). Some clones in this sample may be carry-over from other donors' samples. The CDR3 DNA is TGTGCCAGCATCGGGACAGGGGTGGCGACTGAAGCTTTCTTT. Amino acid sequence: CASIGTGVATEAFF.